This entry describes one T cell receptor (beta chain). This clone has just a few counts. Its target antigen remains unknown. It has no much larger one-base neighbor in the sample; base qualities were not kept. This sample was taken from a study of shared clonotypes between healthy human individuals (dated by TCRdb to 2019 to 2021). In terms of the full investigation: A couple of women and a few men aged 18 to 49 years were included in the cohort. Per donor, three plates each were used for CD4 naive and CD4 memory, two for CD8 naive, and one for CD8 memory. Leukapheresis yielded between about 0.85 and 9.5 billion PBMCs per donor. To increase sequencing depth and limit assay-specific biases, TCR repertoire library preparation and sequencing were carried out by different laboratories using diverse techniques. To estimate repertoire size and how much clonotype sharing occurs between individuals, the study deeply sequenced the blood TCR repertoires of several healthy adults. Points the paper makes about the study in general: Only blood was sampled, and tissue TCR repertoires likely differ from those in blood. Rarefaction of sorted-subset datasets indicated incomplete sequencing despite the large sequencing depth. Because the study included only a small number of donors, the genetic and exposure-history diversity represented was limited. Estimated clonotype richness was generally larger for naive than for memory subsets. Compared with non-shared clonotypes, the clonotypes found in all four sorted-subset donors had higher generation probabilities. Pairwise subsampling led to the expectation that sequencing depth would affect the degree of clonotype sharing among donors. Across a handful of donors, around 5.4% of naive CD4, 3.5% of naive CD8, under 2.5% of memory CD4, and under 0.45% of memory CD8 clonotypes were shared.

Using the deep immunoSEQ assay, multiplex PCR amplified TCR CDR3 regions from genomic DNA. Extracted genomic DNA from each cell subset was distributed evenly across all wells of several immunoSEQ 96-well plates, and each plate was treated as a replicate. For sorted subsets, about 220 ng of genomic DNA, equivalent to around 29,000 T cell genomes, went into each replicate PCR. Purified libraries were quantified with a Qubit 3.0 fluorometer, sized on a Bioanalyzer 2100, and re-quantified with the KAPA Library Quantification kit. Every immunoSEQ 96-well plate was sequenced on a dedicated single-read 150-cycle Illumina NextSeq 550 flow cell. The source study handled its data this way. The immunoSEQ output contained only junctional sequences without quality scores, so filtering could not match that applied to full-length reads. To assign V/J genes and CDR3, sequences were annotated against IMGT germline references using PyIR, a Python wrapper for IgBLAST v1.9. Reads with weak V/J assignments (E-value above 1e-6), missing CDR3, stop codons, out-of-frame junctions, or ambiguous translated residues were removed. V3J clonotypes were defined as sequences sharing an identical inferred V gene, J gene, and CDR3 amino acid sequence. Percentage overlap between repertoires was calculated by dividing the number of shared unique clonotypes by the size of the smaller repertoire. Three approaches were used to assess repertoire richness: RTK rarefaction, the Chao1 estimator, and Recon v2.1 estimates of unobserved clonotypes. OLGA was used to compute generation probabilities for all TCRbeta clonotypes that the gDNA method yielded from several donors. Entries here come from immuneACCESS through TCRdb and include only in-frame sequences with V and J called. Some clones fail to appear in such tables; in the studies checked, an unresolved V gene covers under half of the shortfall, and the cause of the remainder is unknown. That table supplies the V and J calls and clone size; D and trimming were determined from the DNA. In all, the sample holds roughly 2.5 million clones, and around 94% of those were seen once. The ten largest clones add up to over 0.12% of the sample.

The CDR3 has 14 amino acids, counting the end cysteine and phenylalanine. Only the CDR3 part of the read is kept: 42 bases, read in frame from the first base. The CDR1 and CDR2 encoded by the germline V gene (reference sequence) are GTSNPN and SVGIG. For this chain, trimming is 2 bases at the V end and 7 bases at the J end, and the number of junction bases without a gene match is 8. The donors were healthy, HIV-negative adults with no recently reported acute infections or vaccinations. All donors were Caucasian adults living in Nashville, Tennessee, USA. CD4+ T cells were enriched by magnetic negative selection; naive cells were then positively selected on CD45RA, and the negative fraction formed the memory subset. Blood was collected by leukapheresis, and PBMCs were isolated by Ficoll-Histopaque density gradient centrifugation and then cryopreserved in liquid nitrogen vapor phase. Analytical flow cytometry was used to check the purity and quantity of every magnetically sorted T cell population. Genomic DNA was isolated from every sorted fraction and measured by UV absorbance on a Nanodrop 2000c.

In this chain, TRBV30 is recombined with TRBJ1-2, and 9 junction bases match TRBD1. What was sequenced was naive CD4+ T cells sorted from blood. The cell subset or site label, as the study defines it: CD45RA+ positively selected. This receptor was taken from a man between 18 and 35 years old in good health. The CDR3 region has the sequence CAWSRPGQGGGYTF. The nucleotide sequence reads TGTGCCTGGAGTCGTCCGGGACAGGGTGGTGGCTACACCTTC.